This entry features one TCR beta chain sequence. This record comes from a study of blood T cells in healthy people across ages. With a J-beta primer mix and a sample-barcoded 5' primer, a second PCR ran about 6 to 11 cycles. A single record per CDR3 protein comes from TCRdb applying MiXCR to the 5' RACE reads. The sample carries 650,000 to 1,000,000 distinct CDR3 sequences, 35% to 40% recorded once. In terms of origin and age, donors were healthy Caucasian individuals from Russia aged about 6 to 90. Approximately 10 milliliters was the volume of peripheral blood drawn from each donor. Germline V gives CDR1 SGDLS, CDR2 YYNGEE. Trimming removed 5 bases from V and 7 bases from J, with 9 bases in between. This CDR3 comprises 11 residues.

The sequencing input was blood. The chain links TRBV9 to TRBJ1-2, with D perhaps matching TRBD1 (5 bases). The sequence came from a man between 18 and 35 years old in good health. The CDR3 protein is CASRRGRGYTF. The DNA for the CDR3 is TGTGCCAGCAGAAGGGGCCGTGGCTACACCTTC.